A selection of T cell receptor beta chains follows, all from one sample in a study of T cell responses to AZD1222 COVID-19 vaccine. Clones were sequenced by immunoSEQ multiplex PCR, and TCRdb holds only the in-frame ones, with some missing. The sample holds some 94,000 clones, approximately 90% seen once. The source material was peripheral blood, sampled on day 0 of AZD1222 vaccination. All receptors come from an adult in good health. The CDR3 runs from the conserved cysteine through the conserved F or W. A D gene is named only where the DNA matches it firmly. Some rows mark clone size as missing; the rest say once, few, many or name a class of expanded clone.

J: TRBJ1-2
V: TRBV5-5
size: NA
D: TRBD1
CDR3: CASHFQGAYGYTF
DNA: TGTGCCAGCCACTTTCAGGGGGCCTATGGCTACACCTTC

J: TRBJ1-1
V: TRBV20-1
size: NA
D: TRBD1
CDR3: CSAVRGAEAFF
DNA: TGCAGTGCTGTCAGGGGGGCTGAAGCTTTCTTT

J: TRBJ2-1
V: TRBV5-8
size: few
D: TRBD2
CDR3: CASPTSGGINEQFF
DNA: TGTGCCAGCCCTACTAGCGGGGGGATTAATGAGCAGTTCTTC

J: TRBJ1-1
V: TRBV18
size: NA
D: NA
CDR3: CASSPARGVEAFF
DNA: TGTGCCAGCTCACCGGCTAGGGGGGTTGAAGCTTTCTTT

J: TRBJ1-6
V: TRBV27
size: once
D: TRBD1
CDR3: CASSREQGARANSPLHF
DNA: TGTGCCAGCAGTCGAGAACAGGGGGCGCGCGCGAATTCACCCCTCCACTTT

J: TRBJ2-3
V: TRBV6-2/TRBV6-3
size: once
D: TRBD1
CDR3: CASSAYRGRDTDTQYF
DNA: TGTGCCAGCAGTGCGTACAGGGGAAGGGACACAGATACGCAGTATTTT

J: TRBJ2-5
V: TRBV6-2/TRBV6-3
size: NA
D: NA
CDR3: CASSYSTLETQYF
DNA: TGTGCCAGCAGTTACTCGACGCTAGAGACCCAGTACTTC

J: TRBJ1-1
V: TRBV4-2
size: NA
D: NA
CDR3: CASSQGTGRRAFF
DNA: TGTGCCAGCAGCCAGGGAACAGGGAGGCGAGCTTTCTTT

J: TRBJ2-1
V: TRBV5-1
size: NA
D: TRBD2
CDR3: CASSPSGGGENNEQFF
DNA: TGCGCCAGCAGCCCCTCGGGCGGGGGGGAAAACAATGAGCAGTTCTTC

J: TRBJ1-2
V: TRBV6-1
size: NA
D: NA
CDR3: CASSERSSGYTF
DNA: TGTGCCAGCAGTGAACGGTCCAGTGGCTACACCTTC

J: TRBJ2-1
V: TRBV2
size: NA
D: NA
CDR3: CASSGTVSYNEQFF
DNA: TGTGCCAGCAGTGGGACGGTCTCCTACAATGAGCAGTTCTTC

J: TRBJ1-1
V: TRBV5-5
size: NA
D: NA
CDR3: CASSFFGQGPGSGTEAFF
DNA: TGTGCCAGCAGCTTTTTTGGGCAGGGTCCCGGGAGTGGCACTGAAGCTTTCTTT

J: TRBJ1-3
V: TRBV9
size: NA
D: TRBD1
CDR3: CASSPRTGPSGNTIYF
DNA: TGTGCCAGCAGCCCTCGGACAGGGCCCTCTGGAAACACCATATATTTT